The clone carrying this T cell receptor (beta chain) was observed a single time. The target antigen is unknown. The sample originates from a study of OX40 agonist ivuxolimab in advanced cancers. Method: immunoSEQ multiplex PCR; TCRdb's copy keeps in-frame clones and lacks some. Of approximately 82,000 clones in the sample, 85% to 90% were seen once. Samples were taken at baseline and on day 1 of cycles 4 and 7. Study observations and caveats: Low clonal expansion, among the lowest seen, marked partial responders at 0.1-3.0 mg/kg. Expanded clones tended on average to be more numerous among CD8+ T cells than CD4+. Determination of antigen specificity was not performed for the expanded peripheral T cells.

The germline gives CDR1 LNHDA, CDR2 SQIVND (reference sequence). This CDR3 is 14 amino acids long. The V and J ends lost 7 bases and 0 bases respectively, with 13 bases between them. This chain connects TRBV19 to TRBJ2-7; D might be TRBD2 (6 bases). The sequence was obtained from an adult with an advanced solid tumor such as melanoma, head and neck, liver or kidney cancer. Sample: CD4+ or CD8+ T cells sorted from blood, taken in a trial of the OX40 agonist ivuxolimab. The CDR3 loop reads CASKASGPSYEQYF. The CDR3 bases are TGTGCCAGTAAGGCAAGCGGGCCCTCCTACGAGCAGTACTTC.